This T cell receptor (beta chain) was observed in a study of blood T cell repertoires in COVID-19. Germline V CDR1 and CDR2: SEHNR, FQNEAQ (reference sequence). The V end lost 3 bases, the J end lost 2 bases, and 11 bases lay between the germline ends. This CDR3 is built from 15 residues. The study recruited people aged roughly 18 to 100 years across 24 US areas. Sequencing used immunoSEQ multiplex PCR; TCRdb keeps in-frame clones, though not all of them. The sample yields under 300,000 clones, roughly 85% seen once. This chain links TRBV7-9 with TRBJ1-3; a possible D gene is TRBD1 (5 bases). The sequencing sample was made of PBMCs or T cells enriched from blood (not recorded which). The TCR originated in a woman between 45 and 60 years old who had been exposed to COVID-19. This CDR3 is CASSFYRNAGNTIYF. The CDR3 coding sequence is TGTGCCAGCAGCTTTTACAGGAATGCTGGAAACACCATATATTTT. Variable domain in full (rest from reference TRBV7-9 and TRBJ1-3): DTGVSQNPRHKITKRGQNVTFRCDPISEHNRLYWYRQTLGQGPEFLTYFQNEAQLEKSRLLSDRFSAERPKGSFSTLEIQRTEQGDSAMYLCASSFYRNAGNTIYFGEGSWLTVV.